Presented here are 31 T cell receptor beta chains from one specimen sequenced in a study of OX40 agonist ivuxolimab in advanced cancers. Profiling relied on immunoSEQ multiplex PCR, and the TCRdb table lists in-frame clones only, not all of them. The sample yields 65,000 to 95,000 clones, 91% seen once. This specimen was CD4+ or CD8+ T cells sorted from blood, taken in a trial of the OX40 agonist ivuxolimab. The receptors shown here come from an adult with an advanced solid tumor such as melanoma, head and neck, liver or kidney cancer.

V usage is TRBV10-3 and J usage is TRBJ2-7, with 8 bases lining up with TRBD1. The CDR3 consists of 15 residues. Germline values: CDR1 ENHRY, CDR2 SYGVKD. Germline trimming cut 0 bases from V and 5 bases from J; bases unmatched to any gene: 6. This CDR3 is CAISESTQGAHEQYF. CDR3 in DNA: TGTGCCATCAGTGAGTCGACTCAGGGGGCGCACGAGCAGTACTTC.

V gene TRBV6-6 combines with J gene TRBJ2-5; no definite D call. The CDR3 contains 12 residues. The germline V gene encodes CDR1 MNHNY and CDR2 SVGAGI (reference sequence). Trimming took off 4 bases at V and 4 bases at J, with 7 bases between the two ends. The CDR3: CASSWYGETQYF. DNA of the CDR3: TGTGCCAGCAGTTGGTACGGAGAGACCCAGTACTTC.

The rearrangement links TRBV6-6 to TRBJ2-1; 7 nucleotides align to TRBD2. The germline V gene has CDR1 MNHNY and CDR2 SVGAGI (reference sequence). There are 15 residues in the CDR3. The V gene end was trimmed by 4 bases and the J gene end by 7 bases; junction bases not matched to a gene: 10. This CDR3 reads CASSFLGGSGNEQFF. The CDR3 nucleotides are TGTGCCAGCAGTTTTCTCGGCGGGAGCGGTAATGAGCAGTTCTTC.

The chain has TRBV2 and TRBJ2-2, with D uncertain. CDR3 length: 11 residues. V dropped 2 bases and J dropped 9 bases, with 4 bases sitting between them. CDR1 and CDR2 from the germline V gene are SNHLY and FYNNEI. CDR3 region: CASSELRELFF. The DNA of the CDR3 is TGTGCCAGCAGTGAATTGCGGGAGCTGTTTTTT.

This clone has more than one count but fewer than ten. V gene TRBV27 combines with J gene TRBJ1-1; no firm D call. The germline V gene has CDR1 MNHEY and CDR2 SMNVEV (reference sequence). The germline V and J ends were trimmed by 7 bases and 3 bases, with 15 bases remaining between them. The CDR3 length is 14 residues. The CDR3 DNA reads TGTGCCAGCACCGCGAGACCTGGACACACTGAAGCTTTCTTT. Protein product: CASTARPGHTEAFF.

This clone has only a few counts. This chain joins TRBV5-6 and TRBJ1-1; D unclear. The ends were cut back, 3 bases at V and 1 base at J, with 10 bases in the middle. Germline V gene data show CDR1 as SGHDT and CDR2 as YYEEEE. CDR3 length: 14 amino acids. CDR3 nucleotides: TGTGCCAGCAGCTGGGCTCAAGCGAACACTGAAGCTTTCTTT. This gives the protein CASSWAQANTEAFF.

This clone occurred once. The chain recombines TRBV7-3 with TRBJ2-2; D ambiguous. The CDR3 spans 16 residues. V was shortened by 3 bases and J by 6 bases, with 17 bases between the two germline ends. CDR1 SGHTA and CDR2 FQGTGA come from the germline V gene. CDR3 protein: CASSFRAPRTAGELFF. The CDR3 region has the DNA TGTGCCAGCAGCTTTCGCGCCCCGAGAACGGCCGGGGAGCTGTTTTTT.

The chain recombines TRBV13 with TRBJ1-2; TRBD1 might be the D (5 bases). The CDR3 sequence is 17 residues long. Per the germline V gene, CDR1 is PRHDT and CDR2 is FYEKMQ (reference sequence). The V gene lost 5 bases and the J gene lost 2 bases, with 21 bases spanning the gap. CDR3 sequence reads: CASSVASPGQSNYGYTF. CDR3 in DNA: TGTGCCAGCAGCGTTGCGTCCCCGGGGCAGTCCAACTATGGCTACACCTTC.

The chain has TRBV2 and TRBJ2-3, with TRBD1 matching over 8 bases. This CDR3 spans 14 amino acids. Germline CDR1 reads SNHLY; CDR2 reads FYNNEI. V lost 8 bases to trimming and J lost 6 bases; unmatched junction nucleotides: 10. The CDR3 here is CASERTGWTDTQYF. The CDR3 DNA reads TGTGCCAGCGAGAGGACAGGGTGGACGGATACGCAGTATTTT.

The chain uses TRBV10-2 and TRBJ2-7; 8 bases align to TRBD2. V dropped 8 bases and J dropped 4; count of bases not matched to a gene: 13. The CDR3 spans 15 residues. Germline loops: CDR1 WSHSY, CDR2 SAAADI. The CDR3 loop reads CASLKSRASGYEQYF. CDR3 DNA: TGCGCCAGCCTGAAGAGTAGGGCTAGCGGGTACGAGCAGTACTTC.

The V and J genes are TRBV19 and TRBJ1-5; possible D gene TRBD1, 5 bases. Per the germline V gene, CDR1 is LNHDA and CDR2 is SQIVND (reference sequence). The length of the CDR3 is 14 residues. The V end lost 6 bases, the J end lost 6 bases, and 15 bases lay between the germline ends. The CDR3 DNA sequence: TGTGCCAGTAGCCTAATAGGGGTTCGTCAGCCCCAGCATTTT. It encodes CASSLIGVRQPQHF.

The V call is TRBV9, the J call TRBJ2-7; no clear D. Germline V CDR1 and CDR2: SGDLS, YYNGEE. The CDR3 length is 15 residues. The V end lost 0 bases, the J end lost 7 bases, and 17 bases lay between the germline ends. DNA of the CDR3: TGTGCCAGCAGCGTAGGCCCATTACCACTATCGGAGCAGTACTTC. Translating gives CASSVGPLPLSEQYF.

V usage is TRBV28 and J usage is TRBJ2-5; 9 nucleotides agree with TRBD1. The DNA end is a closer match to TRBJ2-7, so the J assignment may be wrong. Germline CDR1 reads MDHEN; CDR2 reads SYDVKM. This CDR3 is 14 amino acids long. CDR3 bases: TGTGCCAGCAGACCCGGGACAGGGAGCCACGAGCAGTACTTC. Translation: CASRPGTGSHEQYF.

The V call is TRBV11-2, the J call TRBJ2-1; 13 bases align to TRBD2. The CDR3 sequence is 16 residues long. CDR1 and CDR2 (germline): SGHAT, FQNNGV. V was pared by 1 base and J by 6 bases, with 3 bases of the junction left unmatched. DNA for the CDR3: TGTGCCAGCAGCTTAGTCGGGACTAGCGGGACCAATGAGCAGTTCTTC. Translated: CASSLVGTSGTNEQFF.

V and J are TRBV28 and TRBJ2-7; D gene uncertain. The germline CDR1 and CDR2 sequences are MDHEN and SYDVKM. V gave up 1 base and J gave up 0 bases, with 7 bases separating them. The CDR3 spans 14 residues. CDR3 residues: CASSLSRHSYEQYF. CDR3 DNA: TGTGCCAGCAGTTTATCCAGGCACTCCTACGAGCAGTACTTC.

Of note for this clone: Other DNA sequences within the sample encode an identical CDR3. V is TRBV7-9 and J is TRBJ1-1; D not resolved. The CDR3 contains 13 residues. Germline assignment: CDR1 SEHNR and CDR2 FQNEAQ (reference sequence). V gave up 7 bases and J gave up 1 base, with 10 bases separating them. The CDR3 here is CASTRTGNTEAFF. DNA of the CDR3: TGTGCCAGCACCAGAACCGGGAACACTGAAGCTTTCTTT.

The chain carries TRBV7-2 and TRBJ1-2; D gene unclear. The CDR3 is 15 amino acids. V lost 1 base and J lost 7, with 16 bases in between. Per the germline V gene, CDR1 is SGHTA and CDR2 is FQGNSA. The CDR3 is CASSLDMLGGPGYTF. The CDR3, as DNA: TGTGCCAGCAGCTTAGATATGTTGGGTGGGCCTGGCTACACCTTC.

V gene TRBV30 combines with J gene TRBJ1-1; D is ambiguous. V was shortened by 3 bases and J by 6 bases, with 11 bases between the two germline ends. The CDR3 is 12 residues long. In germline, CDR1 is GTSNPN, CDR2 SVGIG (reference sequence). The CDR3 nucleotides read TGTGCCTGGAGGGTGGCGAGTTCTGAAGCTTTCTTT. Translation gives CAWRVASSEAFF. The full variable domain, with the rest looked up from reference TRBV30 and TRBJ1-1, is SQTIHQWPATLVQPVGSPLSLECTVEGTSNPNLYWYRQAAGRGLQLLFYSVGIGQISSEVPQNLSASRPQDRQFILSSKKLLLSDSGFYLCAWRVASSEAFFGQGTRLTVV.

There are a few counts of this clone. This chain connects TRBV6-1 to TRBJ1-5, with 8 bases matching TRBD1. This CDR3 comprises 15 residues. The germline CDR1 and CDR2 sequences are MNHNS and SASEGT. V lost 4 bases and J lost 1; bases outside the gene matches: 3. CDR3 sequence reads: CASSGTGSSNQPQHF. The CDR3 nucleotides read TGTGCCAGCAGTGGGACAGGGTCCAGCAATCAGCCCCAGCATTTT.

CDR3 nucleotide sequence: TGTGCCAGCAGCTTGGCGAATGAAAAACTGTTTTTT. Amino acid sequence: CASSLANEKLFF. The chain employs TRBV5-4 and TRBJ1-4; D is undetermined. Germline lookup yields CDR1 SGHNT and CDR2 YYREEE (reference sequence). This CDR3 comprises 12 residues. Trimming removed 0 bases at V and 5 bases at J, with 2 bases between.

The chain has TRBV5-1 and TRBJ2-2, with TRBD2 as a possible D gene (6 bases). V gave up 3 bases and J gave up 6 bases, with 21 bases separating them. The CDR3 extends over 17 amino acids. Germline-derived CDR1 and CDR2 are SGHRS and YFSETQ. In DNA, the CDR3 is TGCGCCAGCAGCTCTACAAATGCCGGGGGAACGTCCGGGGAGCTGTTTTTT. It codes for CASSSTNAGGTSGELFF. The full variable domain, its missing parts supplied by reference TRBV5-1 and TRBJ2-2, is KAGVTQTPRYLIKTRGQQVTLSCSPISGHRSVSWYQQTPGQGLQFLFEYFSETQRNKGNFPGRFSGRQFSNSRSEMNVSTLELGDSALYLCASSSTNAGGTSGELFFGEGSRLTVL.

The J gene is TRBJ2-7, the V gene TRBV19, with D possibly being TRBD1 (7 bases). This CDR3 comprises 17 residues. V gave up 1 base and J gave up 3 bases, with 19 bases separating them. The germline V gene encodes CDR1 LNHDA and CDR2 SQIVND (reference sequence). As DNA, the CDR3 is TGTGCCAGTAGTATAGTTGAGGGGGCGCGCGGGAACTACGAGCAGTACTTC. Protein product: CASSIVEGARGNYEQYF.

CDR3 loop: CARSCKGASYEQYF. The DNA for the CDR3 is TGTGCCAGAAGCTGCAAGGGGGCCTCCTACGAGCAGTACTTC. The rearrangement uses TRBV5-3 and TRBJ2-7; 7 positions agree with TRBD1. Being an ORF, TRBV5-3 has a function that is uncertain. The CDR3 is made up of 14 amino acids. Germline trimming cut 3 bases from V and 0 bases from J; bases unmatched to any gene: 3.

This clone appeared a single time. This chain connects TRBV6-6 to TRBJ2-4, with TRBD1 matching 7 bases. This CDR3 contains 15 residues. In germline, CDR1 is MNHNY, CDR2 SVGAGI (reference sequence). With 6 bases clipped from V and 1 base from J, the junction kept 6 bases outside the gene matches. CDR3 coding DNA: TGTGCCAGCAGCCACGGGACAGTGGCCAAAAACATTCAGTACTTC. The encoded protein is CASSHGTVAKNIQYF.

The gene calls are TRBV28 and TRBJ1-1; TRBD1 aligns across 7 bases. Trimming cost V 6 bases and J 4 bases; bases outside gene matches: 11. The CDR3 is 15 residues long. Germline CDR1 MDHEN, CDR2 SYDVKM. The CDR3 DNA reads TGTGCCAGCAGCACCGGGGGCGCAGGGGGCACTGAAGCTTTCTTT. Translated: CASSTGGAGGTEAFF.

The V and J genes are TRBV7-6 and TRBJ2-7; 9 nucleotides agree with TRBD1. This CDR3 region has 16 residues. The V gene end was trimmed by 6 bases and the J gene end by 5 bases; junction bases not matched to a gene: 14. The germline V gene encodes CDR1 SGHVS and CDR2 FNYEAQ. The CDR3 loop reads CASSISSGTGSHEQYF. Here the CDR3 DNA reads TGTGCCAGCAGTATCTCTTCCGGGACAGGGTCGCACGAGCAGTACTTC.

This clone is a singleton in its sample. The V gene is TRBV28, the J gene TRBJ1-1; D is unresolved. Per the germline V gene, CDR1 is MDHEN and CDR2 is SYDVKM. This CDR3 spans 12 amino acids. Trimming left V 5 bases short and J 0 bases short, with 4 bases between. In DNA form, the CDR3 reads TGTGCCAGCAGTGACCTGAACACTGAAGCTTTCTTT. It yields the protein CASSDLNTEAFF.

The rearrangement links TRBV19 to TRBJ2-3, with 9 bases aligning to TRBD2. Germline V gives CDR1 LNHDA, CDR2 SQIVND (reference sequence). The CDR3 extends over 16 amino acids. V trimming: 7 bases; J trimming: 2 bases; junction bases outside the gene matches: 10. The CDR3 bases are TGTGCCAGTAAATTGAGTAGCGGGAGTTACACAGATACGCAGTATTTT. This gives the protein CASKLSSGSYTDTQYF.

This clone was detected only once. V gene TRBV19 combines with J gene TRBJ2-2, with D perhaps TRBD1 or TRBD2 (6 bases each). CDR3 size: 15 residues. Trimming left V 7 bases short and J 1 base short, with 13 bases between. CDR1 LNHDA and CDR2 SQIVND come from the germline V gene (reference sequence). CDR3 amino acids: CASKGGRGNTGELFF. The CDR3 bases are TGTGCCAGTAAAGGGGGGCGAGGGAACACCGGGGAGCTGTTTTTT.

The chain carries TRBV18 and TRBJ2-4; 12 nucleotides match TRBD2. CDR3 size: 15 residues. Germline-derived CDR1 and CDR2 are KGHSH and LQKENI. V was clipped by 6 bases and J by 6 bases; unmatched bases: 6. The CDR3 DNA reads TGTGCCAGCTCCCTAGCGGGAGGGCTTTCAAACATTCAGTACTTC. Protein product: CASSLAGGLSNIQYF.

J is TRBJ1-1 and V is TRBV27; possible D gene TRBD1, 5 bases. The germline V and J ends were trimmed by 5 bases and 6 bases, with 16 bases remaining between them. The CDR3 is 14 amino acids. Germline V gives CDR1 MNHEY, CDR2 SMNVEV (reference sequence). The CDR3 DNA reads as TGTGCCAGCAGTCAAACAGGCTTATCGGCTGAAGCTTTCTTT. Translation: CASSQTGLSAEAFF.